The clone carrying this TCR beta chain was recorded only once. Authors' analysis steps: Nucleated cell number was recorded as an estimate derived from reference gene primer amplification. Produced via immunoSEQ multiplex PCR; TCRdb's table is partial and in-frame only. The V and J calls and the clone size are those of that table, but D and trimming were determined from the DNA. Among 150,000 to 200,000 clones listed, approximately 84% were seen once. The germline CDR1 and CDR2 sequences are SEHNR and FQNEAQ (reference sequence). Trimming shortened V by 4 bases and J by 0 bases, and 12 bases separated the two germline ends. There are 15 residues in the CDR3. The entry originates in a study of blood T cell repertoires in COVID-19. On the study more broadly: COVID-19 samples, acute and convalescent, were from the United States, Italy and Spain. T cells, B-cell-depleted T cells, or PBMCs provided the cDNA or gDNA that served as material.

This sequence was found in an elderly woman with acute or convalescent COVID-19. The chain carries TRBV7-9 and TRBJ1-1, with D possibly TRBD1 on 5 matching bases. Sequenced: peripheral blood. The CDR3 nucleotides are TGTGCCAGCAGCTCCGGGAGACAGTTGAACACTGAAGCTTTCTTT. This encodes CASSSGRQLNTEAFF.